The 12 T cell receptor beta chains below were found in one sample sequenced in a study of T cells in women clearing cervical HPV infection. Here immunoSEQ multiplex PCR was the method, and the copy in TCRdb shows in-frame clones only, minus some. This sample's table reports tens of thousands of clones. The sample comprised blood buffy coat. The source of these receptors is a woman aged 18-70 years with a cervical HPV16 infection that either progressed to CIN3+ or cleared (not recorded which).

To note about this clone: From the germline J gene comes the end of the CDR3, since the read stops 3 residues before it. This chain links TRBV20-1 with TRBJ2-5; TRBD2 aligns across 11 bases. V was clipped by 5 bases and J by 1 base; unmatched bases: 6. Germline V gene lookup returns CDR1 DFQATT and CDR2 SNEGSKA (reference sequence). The CDR3 runs 15 residues. The CDR3 bases that were read are TGCAGTGCTCGGACTAGCGGGCCTTTCCAAGAGACC. Residues: CSARTSGPFQET. The whole CDR3 protein reads CSARTSGPFQETQYF.

Concerning this clone itself: The read finishes 3 residues shy of the CDR3 end, and the germline J gene is used to complete it. V usage is TRBV7-3 and J usage is TRBJ2-7; 14 bases align to TRBD2. This CDR3 is built from 17 residues. The V gene's germline CDR1 is SGHTA and CDR2 FQGTGA. The ends lost 3 bases at V and 5 bases at J; junction bases unmatched: 9. The CDR3 region is CASSFPPGTSGGDEQYF. Incomplete CDR3 DNA: TGTGCCAGCAGCTTCCCACCCGGGACTAGCGGGGGAGACGAG.

Comment on this clone: The CDR3 end lies 3 residues beyond the end of the read and is filled in from the germline J gene. This chain joins TRBV20-1 and TRBJ2-3, with TRBD2 matching over 11 bases. The germline CDR1 and CDR2 sequences are DFQATT and SNEGSKA (reference sequence). V gave up 0 bases and J gave up 5 bases; unmatched junction bases: 1. This CDR3 comprises 14 residues. The covered CDR3 bases are TGCAGTGCTAGAGAAACTAGCGGGAGAGATACG. Translated, it gives CSARETSGRDT. The full CDR3 sequence reads CSARETSGRDTQYF.

A remark on this clone: A junction end diverges from the germline sequence, so it may reflect a read error. The read ends 3 residues early relative to the CDR3; the germline J gene fills the gap. The rearrangement links TRBV4-2 to TRBJ2-3, with a tentative D call TRBD2 (6 bases). The CDR3 loop spans 17 amino acids. CDR1 LGHNA and CDR2 YNFKEQ come from the germline V gene. The covered CDR3 bases are TGCGCCAGCAGCCTGATACTAGCAGGAAGTAGGACAGATACG. It yields the protein CASSLILAGSRTDT. The CDR3 reads in full as CASSLILAGSRTDTQYF.

CDR3 bases read: TGTGCCAGCAGTTACACCCCAACTAGCGGCCCCTACAATGAG. It specifies CASSYTPTSGPYNE. The entire CDR3 protein is CASSYTPTSGPYNEQFF. V is TRBV6-2 or TRBV6-3 and J is TRBJ2-1; TRBD2 agrees at 8 bases. Read data end 3 residues before the CDR3 end; the end is taken from the germline J gene. This CDR3 spans 17 amino acids. V was pared by 2 bases and J by 2 bases, with 8 bases of the junction left unmatched. Germline lookup yields CDR1 MNHEY and CDR2 SVGEGT.

Points on this clone: The CDR3 end is not reached by the read, which stops 3 residues before it; the germline J gene fills it in. The chain is built from TRBV5-1 and TRBJ2-3; 9 bases align to TRBD1. Unmatched junction bases numbered 7, after V lost 0 bases and J lost 5 bases. This CDR3 has 16 residues. Germline V lookup: CDR1 SGHRS, CDR2 YFSETQ. CDR3 DNA (partial): TGCGCCAGCAGCTTGGAGGGACAGGGTCGTGTAGATACG. Translation gives CASSLEGQGRVDT. The complete CDR3 sequence is CASSLEGQGRVDTQYF.

With respect to this clone: The junction differs from germline at one of its ends, possibly a read error. With the read ending 3 residues before the CDR3 end, the germline J gene is used to fill in that end. The chain couples TRBV5-4 to TRBJ2-3, with a weak D call TRBD1 (6 bases). CDR1 is SGHNT and CDR2 is YYREEE in the germline V gene (reference sequence). The CDR3 is 14 residues long. The CDR3 loop reads CASSQDSNTGTQYF. The CDR3 DNA, read in part, is TGTGCCAGCAGCCAGGACAGTAACACAGGTACG.

To note about this clone: Read data end 3 residues before the CDR3 end; the end is taken from the germline J gene. J is TRBJ2-5 and V is TRBV20-1, with D possibly called TRBD1 or TRBD2 (5 bases each). The CDR3 has 16 amino acids. V lost 0 bases to trimming and J lost 5 bases, with 19 bases between them. CDR1 is DFQATT, CDR2 SNEGSKA, per germline (reference sequence). CDR3 DNA, as far as it was read: TGCAGTGCTAGAGATTATTCAAAAGGCGAGGGGGAGACC. Its protein product is CSARDYSKGEGET. The entire CDR3 protein reads CSARDYSKGEGETQYF.

In the case of this clone: The sequence runs out 3 residues before the end of the CDR3; the remainder is reconstructed from the germline J gene. The V gene is TRBV7-2, the J gene TRBJ2-5, with D uncertain. The CDR3 spans 14 residues. V lost 1 base to trimming and J lost 2 bases, with 8 bases between them. Germline V gene data show CDR1 as SGHTA and CDR2 as FQGNSA. CDR3 DNA (partial): TGTGCCAGCAGCTTAGGATTAGTTCAAGAGACC. The encoded protein is CASSLGLVQET. The entire CDR3 reads CASSLGLVQETQYF.

About this clone itself: The CDR3 goes on 3 residues after the read ends, and that part is filled in from the germline J gene. J is TRBJ2-1 and V is TRBV10-1; D is unclear. There are 15 residues in the CDR3. V was cut by 4 bases and J by 0 bases, with 10 bases left in between. CDR1 and CDR2 (germline): WNHNN, SYGVQD (reference sequence). The CDR3 sequence: CASSVLESSYNEQFF. CDR3 DNA, as far as it was read: TGCGCCAGCAGTGTCCTAGAAAGCTCCTACAATGAG.

Notes on this clone: The read ends 3 residues early relative to the CDR3; the germline J gene fills the gap. This chain joins TRBV20-1 and TRBJ1-2; tentatively, D is TRBD1 (6 bases). Trimming cost V 7 bases and J 4 bases, with 19 bases left between them. Per germline, CDR1 DFQATT and CDR2 SNEGSKA (reference sequence). The CDR3 extends over 14 amino acids. The CDR3 bases that were read are TGCAGTGTCCCGTCCCGGACAGACCTCTATGGC. Encoded protein: CSVPSRTDLYG. The complete CDR3 reads CSVPSRTDLYGYTF.

Notes on this clone: The read ends 3 residues early relative to the CDR3; the germline J gene fills the gap. The chain is built from TRBV11-2 and TRBJ2-3, with D perhaps TRBD1 (6 bases). Looked up from germline, CDR1 is SGHAT and CDR2 is FQNNGV. The CDR3 totals 14 residues. The CDR3 reads CASSVHREQETQYF. The CDR3 bases that were read are TGTGCCAGCAGCGTACACAGGGAGCAAGAGACG.